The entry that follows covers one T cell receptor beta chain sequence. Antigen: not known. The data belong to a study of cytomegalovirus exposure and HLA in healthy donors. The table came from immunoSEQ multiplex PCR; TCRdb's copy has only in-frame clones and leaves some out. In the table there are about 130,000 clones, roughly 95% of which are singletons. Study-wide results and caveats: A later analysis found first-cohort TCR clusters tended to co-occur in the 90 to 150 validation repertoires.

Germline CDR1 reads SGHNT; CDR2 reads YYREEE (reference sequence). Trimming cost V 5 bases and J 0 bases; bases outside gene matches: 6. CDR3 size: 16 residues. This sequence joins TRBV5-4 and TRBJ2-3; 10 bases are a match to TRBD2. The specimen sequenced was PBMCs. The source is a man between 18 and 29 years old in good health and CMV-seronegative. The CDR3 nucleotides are TGTGCCAGCAGTTTTCTAGCGGGGGCTAGCACAGATACGCAGTATTTT. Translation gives CASSFLAGASTDTQYF.